This T cell receptor beta chain was observed in a study of blood T cell repertoires in COVID-19. Enrolled through a virtual design, the participants were between roughly 18 and 100 years of age and came from 24 US areas. Source study methods: Amplified reference gene primers provided the basis for estimating nucleated cell counts. Assay: immunoSEQ multiplex PCR; the TCRdb copy retains only in-frame clones and omits some. For V, J and clone size, that table is used; D and trimming come from the DNA. The sample lists under 150,000 clones, less than 90% occurring once. Germline V lookup: CDR1 MNHEY, CDR2 SMNVEV (reference sequence). Trimming took 7 bases from V and 7 from J; bases not matched to a gene: 9. The CDR3 is 15 amino acids.

This TCR came from a woman aged 50 to 60 who had recovered from COVID-19. The V and J genes are TRBV27 and TRBJ1-4; 10 bases line up with TRBD1. The sample taken for sequencing was PBMCs or T cells enriched from blood (not recorded which). CDR3 DNA: TGTGCCAGCAAAAAGCCCGGGACAGGGGCTGAAAAACTGTTTTTT. Its translation is CASKKPGTGAEKLFF.